This is a list of T cell receptor beta chains from one sample in a study of CD8+CD57+ T cells in acquired aplastic anemia. TCRdb recomputed calls from the reads with MiXCR, one row per CDR3 protein. Seen here are 200,000 to 300,000 distinct CDR3 sequences, around 45% observed once, and the top ten hold 6.5% to 10%. Sequencing used sorted CD4+, CD8+, or CD8+CD57+ T cells (not recorded which) from PBMCs. These TCRs come from a human donor with aplastic anemia. Both conserved end residues are part of each CDR3. A D gene is named only where the DNA matches it firmly. Rows may omit the clone size; those that give it use once, few, many or a size class.

size	V	J	D	CDR3	DNA
.	TRBV20-1	TRBJ1-5	TRBD1	CSASRTGIRGQPQHF	TGCAGTGCTAGCCGGACAGGGATCAGAGGTCAGCCCCAGCATTTT
.	TRBV29-1	TRBJ1-2	.	CSVDTGTYGYTF	TGCAGCGTTGATACAGGCACCTATGGCTACACCTTC
many	TRBV5-8	TRBJ2-1	TRBD1	CASSWTGGDNEQFF	TGTGCCAGCAGCTGGACAGGGGGGGACAATGAGCAGTTCTTC
few	TRBV27	TRBJ1-2	.	CASSLSGSLNYGYTF	TGTGCCAGCAGTTTATCGGGCAGTCTTAACTATGGCTACACCTTC
many	TRBV6-1	TRBJ2-5	TRBD2	CASSEIAGEGETQYF	TGTGCCAGCAGTGAAATAGCGGGGGAAGGAGAGACCCAGTACTTC
few	TRBV2	TRBJ2-7	.	CASSEALRPKNEQCF	TGTGCCAGCAGTGAAGCACTTCGGCCAAAGAACGAGCAGTGCTTC
once	TRBV20-1	TRBJ2-7	TRBD1	CSAQYRDRGQYEQYF	TGCAGTGCTCAATACCGGGACAGGGGGCAATACGAGCAGTACTTC
many	TRBV4-1	TRBJ2-1	.	CASSQRGPSYNEQFF	TGCGCCAGCAGCCAACGGGGACCCTCCTACAATGAGCAGTTCTTC
many	TRBV9	TRBJ2-3	TRBD2	CASSVASGGAGDTQYF	TGTGCCAGCAGCGTAGCTAGCGGGGGGGCTGGAGATACGCAGTATTTT
.	TRBV29-1	TRBJ1-1	.	CSVGGGRGDTEAFF	TGCAGCGTTGGCGGGGGGCGAGGGGACACTGAAGCTTTCTTT
.	TRBV7-6	TRBJ2-3	.	CASSYWDNTDTQYF	TGTGCCAGCAGCTACTGGGACAACACAGATACGCAGTATTTT
.	TRBV2	TRBJ2-1	TRBD2	CARDDASGGTYNEQFF	TGTGCTAGAGATGATGCTAGCGGGGGTACTTACAATGAGCAGTTCTTC
.	TRBV6-1	TRBJ1-3	.	CASIPWADSGNTIYF	TGTGCCAGCATACCCTGGGCAGACTCTGGAAACACCATATATTTT
many	TRBV28	TRBJ1-2	TRBD1	CASRSGTGDGYTF	TGTGCCAGCAGATCCGGGACAGGGGATGGCTACACCTTC
.	TRBV7-9	TRBJ2-2	.	CASRVTAGNGELFF	TGTGCCAGCAGGGTTACAGCTGGAAACGGGGAGCTGTTTTTT
.	TRBV19	TRBJ1-1	.	CASSMADNTEAFF	TGTGCCAGTAGTATGGCCGACAACACTGAAGCATTCTTT
.	TRBV30	TRBJ2-7	.	CAWNSLGASYEQYF	TGTGCCTGGAACTCGCTGGGAGCCAGCTACGAGCAGTACTTC
once	TRBV20-1	TRBJ2-7	TRBD2	CSARGTSGKQYF	TGCAGTGCTAGAGGGACTAGCGGTAAGCAGTACTTC
.	TRBV25-1	TRBJ1-1	.	CASVRPGVNTEAFF	TGTGCCAGCGTCAGACCAGGGGTGAACACTGAAGCTTTCTTT
.	TRBV7-9	TRBJ1-2	.	CASSIYLCSVVVGGQKNYGYTF	.
many	TRBV4-1	TRBJ2-5	.	CASSPQELNQETQYF	TGCGCCAGCAGCCCACAGGAATTGAATCAAGAGACCCAGTACTTC
many	TRBV24-1	TRBJ1-5	.	CATSERNQPQHF	TGTGCCACCAGCGAACGAAATCAGCCCCAGCATTTT
many	TRBV10-3	TRBJ1-2	TRBD1	CAIDEGAKGYTF	TGTGCCATCGACGAGGGGGCCAAAGGCTACACCTTC
.	TRBV15	TRBJ1-1	.	CATSPGGNTEAFF	TGTGCCACCAGCCCCGGGGGGAACACTGAAGCTTTCTTT
.	TRBV12-3/TRBV12-4	TRBJ1-5	.	CASSFSGNQPQHF	TGTGCCAGCAGTTTTTCGGGTAATCAGCCCCAGCATTTT
.	TRBV29-1	TRBJ1-1	.	CSVLKDRLNTEAFF	TGCAGCGTTCTGAAAGACAGGCTTAACACTGAAGCTTTCTTT
many	TRBV20-1	TRBJ1-4	.	CSAYTNRDSHPNEKLFF	TGCAGTGCTTATACTAACAGGGACTCACACCCTAATGAAAAACTGTTTTTT
many	TRBV5-1	TRBJ2-7	.	CASSLGDRREQYF	TGCGCCAGCAGCTTGGGAGACCGCCGCGAGCAGTACTTC
many	TRBV25-1	TRBJ1-6	TRBD1	CASSEPGQGKNSPLHF	TGTGCCAGCAGTGAACCGGGACAGGGGAAAAATTCACCCCTCCACTTT
few	TRBV7-9	TRBJ1-2	.	CASSEGLHYGYTF	TGTGCCAGCAGCGAGGGCTTACACTATGGCTACACCTTC
few	TRBV4-2	TRBJ1-2	.	CASSRTQGGGYGYTF	TGTGCCAGCAGCCGCACCCAGGGCGGGGGCTATGGCTACACCTTC
.	TRBV6-4	TRBJ1-6	TRBD1	CASSAGQGPNSPLHF	TGTGCCAGCAGTGCAGGACAGGGCCCTAATTCACCCCTCCACTTT
few	TRBV28	TRBJ1-5	.	CASSLSVQTDQPQHF	TGTGCCAGCAGTTTATCCGTACAGACCGATCAGCCCCAGCATTTT
.	TRBV16	TRBJ2-7	TRBD2	CASSPSLGLVVDYEQYF	TGTGCCAGCAGTCCATCATTGGGACTAGTAGTGGACTACGAGCAGTACTTT
many	TRBV20-1	TRBJ2-7	.	CSARDTKTRYEQYF	TGCAGTGCTAGAGATACCAAAACCCGGTACGAGCAGTACTTC
few	TRBV7-7	TRBJ2-5	.	CASSPPGLEETQYF	TGTGCTAGCAGTCCACCAGGGCTCGAAGAGACCCAGTACTTC
.	TRBV19	TRBJ1-5	TRBD1	CASRPGQSSNQPQHF	TGTGCCAGTAGACCGGGACAGAGTAGCAATCAGCCCCAGCATTTT
few	TRBV19	TRBJ1-2	.	CASSNSWGGMTGYTF	TGTGCCAGTAGTAACTCCTGGGGGGGAATGACGGGCTACACCTTC
once	TRBV29-1	TRBJ2-1	.	CSVDSAPDYNEQFF	TGCAGCGTTGACTCGGCCCCGGATTACAATGAGCAGTTCTTC
.	TRBV4-1	TRBJ1-5	.	CASSQEGGTNPNQPQHF	TGCGCCAGCAGCCAAGAGGGGGGTACAAATCCCAATCAGCCCCAGCATTTT
many	TRBV20-1	TRBJ2-7	.	CSAPTLVFPYEQYF	TGCAGTGCCCCAACGCTAGTCTTCCCCTACGAGCAGTACTTC
.	TRBV7-9	TRBJ2-1	TRBD2	CASSLVSGRDYWRQFF	TGTGCCAGCAGCTTAGTATCCGGGAGGGACTACTGGAGGCAGTTCTTC
many	TRBV2	TRBJ2-7	.	CASSPLPYEQYF	TGTGCCAGCAGCCCCCTCCCCTACGAGCAGTACTTC
many	TRBV6-5	TRBJ2-7	TRBD2	CASSYRSGASYEQYF	TGTGCCAGCAGTTACCGGAGCGGGGCCTCCTACGAGCAGTACTTC
.	TRBV19	TRBJ2-1	TRBD2	CASSIGRGAHSSYNEQFF	TGTGCCAGTAGTATTGGGCGGGGGGCCCATAGCTCCTACAATGAGCAGTTCTTC
many	TRBV9	TRBJ1-6	TRBD1	CASSLGQSNSPLHF	TGTGCCAGCAGCCTGGGACAGAGTAATTCACCCCTCCACTTT
.	TRBV7-2	TRBJ2-7	.	CASNLQSYEQYF	TGTGCCAGCAATCTTCAGAGCTACGAGCAGTACTTC
once	TRBV9	TRBJ2-5	.	CASSVEGSKETQYF	TGTGCCAGCAGCGTAGAGGGGAGTAAAGAGACCCAGTACTTC
many	TRBV4-1	TRBJ2-7	.	CASSQDGYEQYF	TGCGCCAGCAGCCAAGACGGATACGAGCAGTACTTC
many	TRBV20-1	TRBJ2-7	.	CSARDMSASEQYF	TGCAGTGCTAGAGATATGTCAGCATCCGAGCAGTACTTC
.	TRBV19	TRBJ2-3	.	CASSMADTDTQYF	TGTGCCAGTAGTATGGCAGACACAGACACGCAGTATTTT
few	TRBV10-3	TRBJ2-1	TRBD2	CASSLRTSGRAEDNEQFF	TGTGCCAGCAGTTTAAGAACTAGCGGGAGGGCGGAAGACAATGAGCAGTTCTTC
many	TRBV9	TRBJ1-1	.	CASSPLDTEAFF	TGTGCCAGCAGCCCCCTTGACACTGAAGCTTTCTTT
many	TRBV11-2	TRBJ1-4	.	CASTPSGRGANEKLFF	TGTGCCAGCACTCCCTCCGGTAGAGGAGCTAATGAAAAACTGTTTTTT
.	TRBV6-5	TRBJ2-7	.	CASSYKRAYEQYF	TGTGCCAGCAGTTACAAACGGGCCTACGAGCAGTACTTC
many	TRBV25-1	TRBJ1-1	.	CASSVTGGNTEAFF	TGTGCCAGCAGTGTAACGGGGGGGAACACTGAAGCTTTCTTT